Described below is a single TCR beta chain sequence and its context. Antigen: not known. The entry originates in a study of early T cells in non-severe SARS-CoV-2 infection. Study-wide context: With bulk RNA from unsorted whole blood as input, sequencing yielded unpaired chains.

Findings and limits, study-wide: Private and CD4 specificities were missed by VDJdb matching, skewed to anti-spike CD8.

V gave up 8 bases and J gave up 4 bases, with 14 bases separating them. The CDR3 contains 13 residues. Germline values: CDR1 MNHEY, CDR2 SVGAGI. The TCR library protocol attached unique molecular identifiers to the individual cDNA molecules. TCRdb reprocessed the 5' RACE reads via MiXCR and lists one record per CDR3 protein. The data hold roughly 120,000 distinct CDR3 sequences, with around 12% observed a single time. This sample comprised whole blood, obtained at baseline. The receptor comes from an adult who was a healthcare worker with PCR-confirmed SARS-CoV-2 infection or an uninfected control (not recorded which). The genes are TRBV6-5 and TRBJ1-2; D unclear. In DNA, the CDR3 is TGTGCCAGCTGGGTCGGAGGTGGCTATGGCTACACCTTC. This gives the protein CASWVGGGYGYTF.